Below, 18 T cell receptor beta chains from the same sample are listed, as sequenced in a study of CD8 T cells in Susac syndrome. Reverse transcription of roughly 0.5 to 1 ug RNA was carried out with random hexamers. TCRdb re-called the immunoSEQ multiplex PCR reads with MiXCR, one entry per CDR3 protein. Counted here are roughly 130,000 distinct CDR3 sequences, around 96% occurring once; the ten biggest clones make up around 0.12%. Source material: CD4+ T cells from PBMCs. These receptor sequences come from a human donor in good health.

The chain carries TRBV28 and TRBJ2-3; possible D gene TRBD1, 6 bases. V shed 10 bases and J shed 6 bases, with 26 bases lying between them. The CDR3 is 16 residues long. Per germline, CDR1 MDHEN and CDR2 SYDVKM. The CDR3 loop is CATTRDGGVGADTQYF. CDR3 in DNA: TGTGCCACAACCCGGGATGGGGGCGTAGGGGCCGATACGCAGTATTTT. The full variable domain, its missing parts supplied by reference TRBV28 and TRBJ2-3, is DVKVTQSSRYLVKRTGEKVFLECVQDMDHENMFWYRQDPGLGLRLIYFSYDVKMKEKGDIPEGYSVSREKKERFSLILESASTNQTSMYLCATTRDGGVGADTQYFGPGTRLTVL.

The chain couples TRBV6-5 to TRBJ2-1; tentative D call: TRBD1 (5 bases). Germline CDR1 and CDR2: MNHEY and SVGAGI. This CDR3 has 11 amino acids. V lost 4 bases and J 13 bases, leaving 11 bases between the germline ends. In DNA, the CDR3 is TGTGCCAGCAGTTTAGTAGGGGTTCAGTTCTTC. Translation: CASSLVGVQFF.

This sequence joins TRBV20-1 and TRBJ2-2; tentatively, D is TRBD1 (8 bases). V lost 5 bases and J 6 bases, leaving 16 bases between the germline ends. CDR1 and CDR2 (germline): DFQATT, SNEGSKA (reference sequence). This CDR3 region has 14 residues. The CDR3 reads CSAPRTGRAGELFF. For the CDR3, the DNA is TGCAGTGCTCCCAGGACAGGGAGGGCCGGGGAGCTGTTTTTT.

This clonotype was found once. This chain joins TRBV29-1 and TRBJ1-2; D is ambiguous. This CDR3 is built from 12 residues. Germline loops: CDR1 SQVTM, CDR2 ANQGSEA. V was cut by 4 bases and J by 6 bases, with 12 bases left in between. The CDR3 sequence is CSVVRGWDGYTF. The CDR3 DNA sequence: TGCAGCGTTGTTCGGGGTTGGGATGGCTACACCTTC.

The genes are TRBV5-1 and TRBJ1-2; D remains unclear. This CDR3 is built from 13 residues. CDR1 is SGHRS and CDR2 is YFSETQ in the germline V gene. With 0 bases removed from V and 4 bases from J, the gap between germline ends came to 7 bases. CDR3 sequence reads: CASSLGETYGYTF. The CDR3 DNA reads as TGCGCCAGCAGCTTGGGGGAGACCTATGGCTACACCTTC.

The V and J genes are TRBV6-1 and TRBJ2-7, with 13 bases matching TRBD2. Trimming removed 4 bases from V and 2 bases from J; junction bases left unmatched: 5. Per the germline V gene, CDR1 is MNHNS and CDR2 is SASEGT. The length of the CDR3 is 16 residues. In nucleotides, the CDR3 is TGTGCCAGCAGTGTAATGGGACTAGCGGGGCCCTACGAGCAGTACTTC. Translated, it gives CASSVMGLAGPYEQYF.

The rearrangement links TRBV29-1 to TRBJ2-2, with 7 bases fitting TRBD2. This CDR3 is 13 amino acids long. The germline CDR1 and CDR2 sequences are SQVTM and ANQGSEA. V dropped 4 bases and J dropped 7; count of bases not matched to a gene: 6. This CDR3 reads CSVGSSGHGELFF. In nucleotides, the CDR3 is TGCAGCGTTGGTTCTAGCGGACACGGGGAGCTGTTTTTT.

CDR3 in DNA: TGTGCCAGCAGCCAAGTGAAGGCCCCCCGGCGGTACTTC. Amino acid sequence: CASSQVKAPRRYF. The chain combines TRBV14 with TRBJ2-7; no clear D. The ends were cut back, 1 base at V and 12 bases at J, with 16 bases in the middle. The CDR3 is made up of 13 amino acids. CDR1 and CDR2 (germline): SGHDN, FVKESK.

This rearrangement joins TRBV6-5 to TRBJ2-7; D may be TRBD1 or TRBD2 (5 bases each). Germline-derived CDR1 and CDR2 are MNHEY and SVGAGI. Between the trimmed V and J ends, which lost 1 base and 1 base, there was a span of 17 bases. This CDR3 region has 17 residues. The CDR3 is CASSYLTGTDKSYEQYF. As DNA, the CDR3 is TGTGCCAGCAGTTACTTAACCGGGACCGACAAGTCCTACGAGCAGTACTTC.

The J gene is TRBJ2-7, the V gene TRBV6-6; D perhaps matches TRBD1 (6 bases). Trimming removed 5 bases at V and 5 bases at J, with 16 bases between. Germline V CDR1 and CDR2: MNHNY, SVGAGI (reference sequence). CDR3 size: 14 residues. CDR3 coding DNA: TGTGCCAGCAGTAAGTTACAGGGTTCCAACGAGCAGTACTTC. This encodes CASSKLQGSNEQYF.

This chain joins TRBV12-3 or TRBV12-4 and TRBJ2-7; D not certain. The CDR3 is made up of 13 amino acids. V gave up 5 bases and J gave up 0 bases, with 8 bases separating them. The CDR3 region has the DNA TGTGCCAGCAGTCGCTCCCCCTCCTACGAGCAGTACTTC. Translation: CASSRSPSYEQYF.

CDR3 DNA sequence: TGTGCCAGCAGCCGCCGGGACAGGGGGCGGATTTATGGCTACACCTTC. The encoded protein is CASSRRDRGRIYGYTF. This chain connects TRBV3-1 to TRBJ1-2, with TRBD1 identical over 12 bases. With V trimmed by 4 bases and J by 5 bases, 8 bases remained unmatched. The germline V gene encodes CDR1 LGHDT and CDR2 YNNKEL (reference sequence). CDR3 length: 16 amino acids.

The chain couples TRBV20-1 to TRBJ2-2; 11 bases line up with TRBD1. V lost 5 bases, J lost 6 bases, and 8 bases stayed unmatched. The CDR3 extends over 15 amino acids. Germline CDR1 and CDR2: DFQATT and SNEGSKA (reference sequence). CDR3 sequence: CSAPLRDRGSGELFF. In nucleotides, the CDR3 is TGCAGTGCTCCCCTCCGGGACAGGGGGTCCGGGGAGCTGTTTTTT.

CDR3: CASSYFRNTEAFF. Here the CDR3 DNA reads TGTGCCAGCAGTTATTTCAGGAACACTGAAGCTTTCTTT. The V call is TRBV6-5, the J call TRBJ1-1; D remains unclear. With 3 bases removed from V and 1 base from J, the gap between germline ends came to 6 bases. The CDR3 consists of 13 residues. Germline CDR1 MNHEY, CDR2 SVGAGI.

The V and J genes are TRBV4-2 and TRBJ1-5, with TRBD1 matching over 7 bases. The CDR3 totals 16 residues. Trimming cost V 3 bases and J 3 bases; bases outside gene matches: 8. CDR1 LGHNA and CDR2 YNFKEQ come from the germline V gene. The CDR3 protein is CASSQQGGGVNQPQHF. Written as DNA, the CDR3 is TGTGCCAGCAGCCAGCAGGGGGGGGGAGTCAATCAGCCCCAGCATTTT.

V usage is TRBV29-1 and J usage is TRBJ2-3; D remains unclear. The germline CDR1 and CDR2 sequences are SQVTM and ANQGSEA. Trimming took 0 bases from V and 6 from J, leaving 13 bases between them. The CDR3 extends over 14 amino acids. The DNA for the CDR3 is TGCAGCGTTGAAGATCGGGTACTGCGGGATACGCAGTATTTT. It is translated as CSVEDRVLRDTQYF.

The chain joins TRBV5-1 to TRBJ2-3, with 9 bases that match TRBD2. Germline CDR1 reads SGHRS; CDR2 reads YFSETQ. This CDR3 contains 13 residues. Trimming removed 6 bases from V and 5 bases from J; junction bases left unmatched: 4. CDR3 in amino acids: CASKLAGIDTQYF. DNA for the CDR3: TGCGCCAGCAAGCTAGCGGGAATAGATACGCAGTATTTT.

The chain is built from TRBV4-2 and TRBJ1-1; possibly TRBD1 for D (5 bases). V lost 0 bases to trimming and J lost 1 base, with 15 bases between them. Germline CDR1 is LGHNA and CDR2 is YNFKEQ. The CDR3 is 17 residues long. The CDR3 DNA reads as TGTGCCAGCAGCCAAGAGACACAGGCGGTGGCGAACACTGAAGCTTTCTTT. This translates into CASSQETQAVANTEAFF.